These T cell receptor beta chains were read from a single sample in a study of blood T cell repertoires in COVID-19. TCRdb keeps only in-frame clones here, not all; method: immunoSEQ multiplex PCR. The sample holds more than 140,000 clones; approximately 80% are singletons and the top ten take 7.2%. The specimen was peripheral blood. Source of these receptors: a woman in her 50s in a cohort sampled during active or convalescent COVID-19. Both conserved end residues are part of each CDR3. Fields, in order: clone size, V gene, J gene, D gene, CDR3 protein, CDR3 DNA. D genes are given only for firm matches. A row's size may be missing; if present it is once, few, many or a size class.

clone_size: NA
v_call: TRBV4-3
j_call: TRBJ1-6
d_call: NA
cdr3_aa: CASSPPGKNSPLHF
cdr3_nt: TGCGCCAGCAGCCCCCCGGGGAAGAATTCACCCCTCCACTTT

clone_size: many
v_call: TRBV4-1
j_call: TRBJ1-4
d_call: TRBD1
cdr3_aa: CASSQDEDRRWKLFF
cdr3_nt: TGCGCCAGCAGCCAAGATGAGGACAGGAGGTGGAAACTGTTTTTT

clone_size: NA
v_call: TRBV11-1
j_call: TRBJ2-7
d_call: NA
cdr3_aa: CASSPNRAAYEQYF
cdr3_nt: TGTGCCAGCAGCCCGAACAGAGCAGCCTACGAGCAGTACTTC

clone_size: once
v_call: TRBV5-1
j_call: TRBJ2-3
d_call: TRBD1
cdr3_aa: CASSPWTGSDTQYF
cdr3_nt: TGCGCCAGCAGCCCTTGGACAGGGTCAGATACGCAGTATTTT

clone_size: NA
v_call: TRBV12-5
j_call: TRBJ1-5
d_call: TRBD1
cdr3_aa: CASGQGYSNQPQHF
cdr3_nt: TGTGCTAGTGGACAGGGGTATAGCAATCAGCCCCAGCATTTT

clone_size: NA
v_call: TRBV19
j_call: TRBJ2-2
d_call: TRBD1
cdr3_aa: CASSQQGAWTGELFF
cdr3_nt: TGTGCCAGTAGTCAACAGGGGGCATGGACCGGGGAGCTGTTTTTT

clone_size: NA
v_call: TRBV6-5
j_call: TRBJ2-7
d_call: NA
cdr3_aa: CASSIYRDYEQYF
cdr3_nt: TGTGCCAGCAGTATATACAGGGACTACGAGCAGTACTTC

clone_size: NA
v_call: TRBV19
j_call: TRBJ2-7
d_call: NA
cdr3_aa: CASSISGPAGTYEQYF
cdr3_nt: TGTGCCAGTAGTATATCGGGCCCCGCCGGGACCTACGAGCAGTACTTC

clone_size: NA
v_call: TRBV4-1
j_call: TRBJ1-5
d_call: NA
cdr3_aa: CASSQVDLRQDNQPQHF
cdr3_nt: TGCGCCAGCAGCCAAGTCGACTTGCGACAGGACAATCAGCCCCAGCATTTT

clone_size: NA
v_call: TRBV7-2
j_call: TRBJ1-6
d_call: NA
cdr3_aa: CASSLGMNRDNSPLHF
cdr3_nt: TGTGCCAGCAGCTTAGGGATGAACAGGGATAATTCACCCCTCCACTTT

clone_size: NA
v_call: TRBV6-5
j_call: TRBJ1-4
d_call: NA
cdr3_aa: CASSYSRGKEKLFF
cdr3_nt: TGTGCCAGCAGTTACTCACGGGGGAAAGAAAAACTGTTTTTT

clone_size: once
v_call: TRBV5-4
j_call: TRBJ1-6
d_call: TRBD1
cdr3_aa: CASSSDRVNSPLHF
cdr3_nt: TGTGCCAGCAGCTCTGACAGGGTCAATTCACCCCTCCACTTT

clone_size: NA
v_call: TRBV7-9
j_call: TRBJ2-7
d_call: TRBD2
cdr3_aa: CASSFPGLAGGRSSYEQYF
cdr3_nt: TGTGCCAGCAGCTTCCCAGGACTAGCGGGGGGCCGGTCGAGCTACGAGCAGTACTTC

clone_size: NA
v_call: TRBV10-1
j_call: TRBJ1-5
d_call: NA
cdr3_aa: CASRVEGHSNQPQHF
cdr3_nt: TGCGCCAGCAGGGTCGAGGGACATAGCAATCAGCCCCAGCATTTT

clone_size: NA
v_call: TRBV5-1
j_call: TRBJ2-1
d_call: NA
cdr3_aa: CASSSDRIQGRELYNEQFF
cdr3_nt: TGCGCCAGCAGCTCGGACCGAATACAGGGTAGGGAACTGTACAATGAGCAGTTCTTC

clone_size: NA
v_call: TRBV5-1
j_call: TRBJ2-1
d_call: TRBD1
cdr3_aa: CASSGGQGYNEQFF
cdr3_nt: TGCGCCAGCAGCGGGGGACAGGGGTACAATGAGCAGTTCTTC

clone_size: once
v_call: TRBV6-5
j_call: TRBJ1-1
d_call: NA
cdr3_aa: CASSYEVGQSEAFF
cdr3_nt: TGTGCCAGCAGTTACGAGGTGGGGCAGTCTGAAGCTTTCTTT

clone_size: NA
v_call: TRBV19
j_call: TRBJ1-5
d_call: NA
cdr3_aa: CASSPVNPRQPQHF
cdr3_nt: TGTGCCAGTAGTCCCGTTAATCCGCGGCAGCCCCAGCATTTT

clone_size: NA
v_call: TRBV3-1/TRBV3-2
j_call: TRBJ2-1
d_call: NA
cdr3_aa: CASSLSRIGYSSYNEQFF
cdr3_nt: TGTGCCAGCAGCCTGTCAAGGATTGGGTACAGCTCCTACAATGAGCAGTTCTTC

clone_size: NA
v_call: TRBV5-5
j_call: TRBJ1-4
d_call: NA
cdr3_aa: CASSRTGTTNEKLFF
cdr3_nt: TGTGCCAGCAGCAGAACAGGGACAACTAATGAAAAACTGTTTTTT

clone_size: NA
v_call: TRBV9
j_call: TRBJ2-3
d_call: NA
cdr3_aa: CASSVAISWRSDTQYF
cdr3_nt: TGTGCCAGCAGCGTAGCAATTAGTTGGAGATCAGATACGCAGTATTTT

clone_size: NA
v_call: TRBV2
j_call: TRBJ2-1
d_call: TRBD2
cdr3_aa: CASTRLANEQFF
cdr3_nt: TGTGCCAGCACCAGACTAGCGAATGAGCAGTTCTTC

clone_size: NA
v_call: TRBV9
j_call: TRBJ2-5
d_call: TRBD1
cdr3_aa: CASSAGGGQGAWDQETQYF
cdr3_nt: TGTGCCAGCAGCGCCGGAGGGGGACAGGGGGCGTGGGACCAAGAGACCCAGTACTTC

clone_size: once
v_call: TRBV18
j_call: TRBJ2-7
d_call: NA
cdr3_aa: CASSFQGHEQYF
cdr3_nt: TGTGCCAGCTCATTTCAGGGGCACGAGCAGTACTTC

clone_size: NA
v_call: TRBV4-1
j_call: TRBJ2-1
d_call: NA
cdr3_aa: CASSQQGAGGYNEQFF
cdr3_nt: TGCGCCAGCAGCCAGCAGGGGGCGGGGGGGTACAATGAGCAGTTCTTC

clone_size: NA
v_call: TRBV29-1
j_call: TRBJ1-1
d_call: TRBD1
cdr3_aa: CSVERGADRGIEAFF
cdr3_nt: TGCAGCGTTGAAAGGGGGGCGGACAGGGGAATTGAAGCTTTCTTT

clone_size: NA
v_call: TRBV6-5
j_call: TRBJ1-2
d_call: NA
cdr3_aa: CASTSDGGGYGYTF
cdr3_nt: TGTGCCAGCACCAGTGATGGCGGGGGCTATGGCTACACCTTC

clone_size: NA
v_call: TRBV9
j_call: TRBJ1-1
d_call: NA
cdr3_aa: CASSVGKGMNTEAFF
cdr3_nt: TGTGCCAGCAGCGTAGGAAAGGGGATGAACACTGAAGCTTTCTTT